These 32 T cell receptor beta chains share one sample of origin, sequenced in a study of T cells in Graves' hyperthyroidism and ophthalmopathy. Template material for amplifying TCR beta CDR3 regions consisted of RNA transcripts. First-round RT-PCR of the TCR CDR3 relied on the HTBI primer set. TCRdb independently ran MiXCR on the multiplex PCR reads; one entry per CDR3 protein. The data contain nearly 600,000 distinct CDR3 sequences, approximately 15% of them singletons. The sequenced material came from blood. The receptors here all came from a woman between 18 and 30 years old with Graves' ophthalmopathy.

This clonotype showed up just a few times. The chain recombines TRBV7-9 with TRBJ1-3, with D tentatively TRBD1 (5 bases). The CDR3 sequence is 15 residues long. Germline V gene sequence: CDR1 SEHNR, CDR2 FQNEAQ (reference sequence). V shed 6 bases and J shed 2 bases, with 14 bases lying between them. CDR3 amino acids: CASRSFQGAGNTIYF. The CDR3 DNA sequence: TGTGCCAGCAGATCTTTCCAGGGTGCTGGAAACACCATATATTTT.

Turning to this clonotype: A clone one base away is much larger, so this may be a read error. The V call is TRBV2, the J call TRBJ2-7, with TRBD2 matching over 9 bases. This CDR3 is built from 18 residues. Germline V gene sequence: CDR1 SNHLY, CDR2 FYNNEI. J gave up 0 bases and V 8 bases, and 17 bases lay outside the gene matches. The CDR3, as DNA: TGTGCCAGCCGGGAGGCAGCGGGAGGTCCATCGTTCTCCTACGAGCAGTACTTC. The encoded protein is CASREAAGGPSFSYEQYF.

The chain links TRBV6-1 to TRBJ2-7, with D maybe TRBD1 (6 bases). Per germline, CDR1 MNHNS and CDR2 SASEGT. The V end lost 5 bases, the J end lost 0 bases, and 14 bases lay between the germline ends. This CDR3 contains 15 residues. The CDR3 nucleotides are TGTGCCAGCAGTCCCGGACAGATAAGCTCCTACGAGCAGTACTTC. Encoded protein: CASSPGQISSYEQYF.

This clonotype was counted many times. This sequence joins TRBV12-3 or TRBV12-4 and TRBJ1-1; D not resolved. The length of the CDR3 is 15 residues. V was shortened by 8 bases and J by 0 bases, with 16 bases between the two germline ends. The CDR3 region is CASGRATAVNTEAFF. CDR3 in DNA: TGTGCCAGCGGGCGAGCAACGGCCGTGAACACTGAAGCTTTCTTT.

In its sample, this clonotype was seen a few times. The chain has TRBV20-1 and TRBJ1-2; TRBD1 matches 8 bases. Germline CDR1 and CDR2: DFQATT and SNEGSKA (reference sequence). The CDR3 loop spans 12 amino acids. Trimming removed 5 bases from V and 8 bases from J; junction bases left unmatched: 7. CDR3: CSASDRGDGYTF. The CDR3 bases are TGCAGTGCTTCTGACAGGGGTGACGGCTACACCTTC.

The CDR3 here is CASSLRRGRTEAFF. The CDR3 bases are TGTGCCAGCAGTTTAAGGAGGGGGCGGACTGAAGCTTTCTTT. The genes are TRBV12-3 or TRBV12-4 and TRBJ1-1; TRBD1 aligns across 7 bases. The CDR3 is 14 amino acids. J lost 5 bases, V lost 2 bases, and 5 bases had no gene match.

This clonotype was seen a handful of times. The chain employs TRBV29-1 and TRBJ1-5; no clear D. CDR1 SQVTM and CDR2 ANQGSEA come from the germline V gene. The CDR3 is made up of 12 amino acids. V shed 4 bases and J shed 5 bases, with 9 bases lying between them. The CDR3 protein is CSVGSIDQPQHF. DNA of the CDR3: TGCAGCGTTGGATCGATAGATCAGCCCCAGCATTTT.

The chain recombines TRBV6-1 with TRBJ1-5; D unresolved. The CDR3 is 15 amino acids. V was pared by 7 bases and J by 0 bases, with 13 bases between. Germline values: CDR1 MNHNS, CDR2 SASEGT. The CDR3 bases are TGTGCCAGCAAACGGACGGATTATAGCAATCAGCCCCAGCATTTT. As protein: CASKRTDYSNQPQHF.

This clonotype came up many times. The rearrangement links TRBV2 to TRBJ2-7; either TRBD1 or TRBD2 may fit D (5 bases each). This CDR3 is 15 amino acids long. The V end was cut by 5 bases, the J end by 8 bases, with 22 bases between. Germline values: CDR1 SNHLY, CDR2 FYNNEI. CDR3 nucleotides: TGTGCCAGCAGTTGGGGCGGCGGGTCGGGGCAGAAGCAGTACTTC. It is translated as CASSWGGGSGQKQYF.

This clonotype was counted at least ten times. This rearrangement joins TRBV6-1 to TRBJ2-4; no reliable D call. V was trimmed by 6 bases and J by 8 bases, leaving 11 bases between them. The CDR3 has 12 amino acids. Germline lookup yields CDR1 MNHNS and CDR2 SASEGT. The CDR3: CASSPRRDIQYF. The CDR3 nucleotides read TGTGCCAGCAGCCCGCGTCGGGACATTCAGTACTTC.

This clonotype was recorded many times. V is TRBV28 and J is TRBJ2-5, with D possibly matching TRBD1 (6 bases). V shed 5 bases and J shed 3 bases, with 16 bases lying between them. This CDR3 has 15 residues. Germline V gene sequence: CDR1 MDHEN, CDR2 SYDVKM. The CDR3 sequence: CASSLRTVVKETQYF. In DNA, the CDR3 is TGTGCCAGCAGTCTACGGACAGTTGTAAAAGAGACCCAGTACTTC.

This clonotype was recorded many times. The V gene is TRBV7-2, the J gene TRBJ1-6; D may be TRBD1 (6 bases). Between the trimmed V and J ends, which lost 2 bases and 10 bases, there was a span of 15 bases. This CDR3 region has 15 residues. CDR1 is SGHTA and CDR2 is FQGNSA in the germline V gene. The DNA for the CDR3 is TGTGCCAGCAGCTTACTAGGGCAGGGGAGCTCACCCCTCCACTTT. Protein sequence: CASSLLGQGSSPLHF.

This clonotype occurred many times. The CDR3 coding sequence is TGTGCCAGCAGCTTAGGGGGAGGGAGAGGAAATGAGCAGTTCTTC. Protein sequence: CASSLGGGRGNEQFF. V usage is TRBV7-8 and J usage is TRBJ2-1; 7 bases line up with TRBD2. This CDR3 spans 15 amino acids. V shed 1 base and J 7 bases; nucleotides not matched to a gene: 7. Germline values: CDR1 SGHVS, CDR2 FQNEAQ.

This clonotype was found a few times. The rearrangement uses TRBV30 and TRBJ2-3; 11 bases align to TRBD2. This CDR3 comprises 19 residues. The J segment lost 3 bases and the V segment lost 0 bases, leaving 14 bases of the junction unmatched. The germline V gene has CDR1 GTSNPN and CDR2 SVGIG (reference sequence). CDR3 residues: CAWSVLRVRTSGRTDTQYF. CDR3 nucleotides: TGTGCCTGGAGTGTACTAAGGGTTCGAACTAGCGGGAGAACAGATACGCAGTATTTT.

This clonotype was recorded many times. The CDR3 DNA is TGTGCCAGCAGCCCCCCCCGGGCTAGCGGGACGGGAAGGGAGACCCAGTACTTC. It yields the protein CASSPPRASGTGRETQYF. The chain couples TRBV7-9 to TRBJ2-5; 9 positions agree with TRBD2. Trimming took 5 bases from V and 5 from J; bases not matched to a gene: 18. The CDR3 sequence is 18 residues long. Germline loops: CDR1 SEHNR, CDR2 FQNEAQ (reference sequence).

With regard to this clonotype: Possible read error: a much larger clone is one base away. The V call is TRBV20-1, the J call TRBJ2-2; D perhaps matches TRBD1 (6 bases). The CDR3 covers 14 residues. Germline V gene data show CDR1 as DFQATT and CDR2 as SNEGSKA (reference sequence). Trimming shortened V by 4 bases and J by 7 bases, and 16 bases separated the two germline ends. The CDR3 nucleotides are TGCAGTGCTAAGAAGGGGGTTACAGGCGGGGAGCTGTTTTTT. Translated, it gives CSAKKGVTGGELFF.

This clonotype was detected many times. V is TRBV7-9 and J is TRBJ1-1; D unclear. This CDR3 comprises 13 residues. CDR1 SEHNR and CDR2 FQNEAQ come from the germline V gene (reference sequence). V gave up 5 bases and J gave up 1 base, with 8 bases separating them. CDR3 DNA sequence: TGTGCCAGCAGCGTACAGCAGAACACTGAAGCTTTCTTT. Translating gives CASSVQQNTEAFF. Together with reference TRBV7-9 and TRBJ1-1, the CDR3 gives the full variable domain: DTGVSQNPRHKITKRGQNVTFRCDPISEHNRLYWYRQTLGQGPEFLTYFQNEAQLEKSRLLSDRFSAERPKGSFSTLEIQRTEQGDSAMYLCASSVQQNTEAFFGQGTRLTVV.

Points on this clonotype: This may be a read error: a much more frequent sequence differs by one nucleotide. The chain is built from TRBV28 and TRBJ1-5; TRBD1 might be the D (6 bases). V shed 5 bases and J shed 3 bases, with 23 bases lying between them. Germline V gene data show CDR1 as MDHEN and CDR2 as SYDVKM. This CDR3 has 18 residues. CDR3 nucleotides: TGTGCCAGCAGTCATCGGGAATACAGGGACATTTCCAATCAGCCCCAGCATTTT. Its translation is CASSHREYRDISNQPQHF. The whole variable domain, filled in from reference TRBV28 and TRBJ1-5, reads DVKVTQSSRYLVKRTGEKVFLECVQDMDHENMFWYRQDPGLGLRLIYFSYDVKMKEKGDIPEGYSVSREKKERFSLILESASTNQTSMYLCASSHREYRDISNQPQHFGDGTRLSIL.

This clonotype was counted many times. This chain connects TRBV28 to TRBJ1-5; D gene uncertain. This CDR3 is built from 13 residues. Germline V lookup: CDR1 MDHEN, CDR2 SYDVKM. Trimming cost V 2 bases and J 10 bases, with 12 bases left between them. The CDR3 nucleotides are TGTGCCAGCAGTTTAGCCAGCGCCATCCCCCAGCATTTT. It codes for CASSLASAIPQHF.

This clonotype was observed many times. This chain links TRBV12-3 or TRBV12-4 with TRBJ2-7; D is possibly TRBD1 or TRBD2 (5 bases each). The germline V and J ends were trimmed by 4 bases and 0 bases, with 10 bases remaining between them. The CDR3 covers 14 residues. The CDR3 here is CASSSARGSYEQYF. CDR3 bases: TGTGCCAGCAGTTCTGCGAGGGGCTCCTACGAGCAGTACTTC.

This clonotype was counted a few times. The chain combines TRBV4-3 with TRBJ2-2; 8 positions match TRBD2. The CDR3 extends over 16 amino acids. V was pared by 1 base and J by 7 bases, with 8 bases of the junction left unmatched. CDR1 is LGHNA and CDR2 is YSLEER in the germline V gene. The CDR3: CASSQGVSGKGGELFF. For the CDR3, the DNA is TGCGCCAGCAGCCAAGGAGTTAGCGGGAAGGGCGGGGAGCTGTTTTTT.

This clonotype was counted many times. CDR3 protein: CASRKTTKFNYGYTF. For the CDR3, the DNA is TGTGCCAGTCGGAAGACGACGAAGTTTAACTATGGCTACACCTTC. The V gene is TRBV19, the J gene TRBJ1-2; D is uncertain. Trimming removed 8 bases at V and 1 base at J, with 17 bases between. The CDR3 loop spans 15 amino acids. Germline V gene lookup returns CDR1 LNHDA and CDR2 SQIVND (reference sequence).

This clonotype was seen many times. The chain links TRBV29-1 to TRBJ2-7; TRBD1 matches at 10 bases. J lost 3 bases, V lost 7 bases, and 6 bases had no gene match. Germline values: CDR1 SQVTM, CDR2 ANQGSEA. The CDR3 runs to 13 residues. For the CDR3, the DNA is TGCAGCGCTAGGGACAGGGGCCACTACGAGCAGTACTTC. Protein product: CSARDRGHYEQYF.

This clonotype came up a few times. This chain connects TRBV4-2 to TRBJ2-7; 9 positions agree with TRBD2. The CDR3 runs to 17 residues. Germline CDR1 is LGHNA and CDR2 is YNFKEQ. The J segment lost 5 bases and the V segment lost 3 bases, leaving 14 bases of the junction unmatched. The CDR3 DNA reads TGTGCCAGCAGCCACCCATCTGGGCGGGAGGGCCTAGACGAGCAGTACTTC. It yields the protein CASSHPSGREGLDEQYF.

The chain employs TRBV2 and TRBJ2-2; a possible D gene is TRBD1 (5 bases). CDR3 length: 14 amino acids. V was cut by 7 bases and J by 3 bases, with 12 bases left in between. CDR1 is SNHLY and CDR2 is FYNNEI in the germline V gene. CDR3 residues: CASNRDSYTGELFF. The CDR3 coding sequence is TGTGCCAGCAACCGCGACAGCTACACCGGGGAGCTGTTTTTT.

This clonotype was counted many times. The rearrangement joins TRBV6-1 to TRBJ1-5, with TRBD1 as a possible D gene (6 bases). This CDR3 spans 15 amino acids. Germline CDR1 MNHNS, CDR2 SASEGT. The ends were cut back, 7 bases at V and 4 bases at J, with 17 bases in the middle. CDR3 in DNA: TGTGCCAGCACGACAGGCCGTCGGGGTAATCAGCCCCAGCATTTT. It specifies CASTTGRRGNQPQHF.

In its sample, this clonotype was seen a few times. The chain couples TRBV12-3 or TRBV12-4 to TRBJ1-3; unclear D gene. CDR3 length equals 13 residues. V was cut by 3 bases and J by 3 bases, with 6 bases left in between. Here the CDR3 reads CASSFRSGNTIYF. CDR3 DNA sequence: TGTGCCAGCAGTTTTCGGAGTGGAAACACCATATATTTT.

This clonotype was recorded at least ten times. The chain employs TRBV6-2 or TRBV6-3 and TRBJ2-3, with 14 bases identical to TRBD2. The CDR3 consists of 18 residues. V dropped 1 base and J dropped 6; count of bases not matched to a gene: 9. Per germline, CDR1 MNHEY and CDR2 SVGEGT. The CDR3 DNA follows: TGTGCCAGCAGTTACTTACGGGGACTAGCGGGAGCCCTGGATACGCAGTATTTT. Its protein product is CASSYLRGLAGALDTQYF.

The chain carries TRBV11-3 and TRBJ1-4; no clear D. CDR1 SGHNT and CDR2 YENEEA come from the germline V gene. The germline V and J ends were trimmed by 5 bases and 7 bases, with 17 bases remaining between them. This CDR3 spans 15 amino acids. For the CDR3, the DNA is TGTGCCAGCAGCCAAAGGTTCGGAGTCAGTGAAAAACTGTTTTTT. Protein sequence: CASSQRFGVSEKLFF.

The chain employs TRBV9 and TRBJ2-7; a weak D match, TRBD1 (5 bases). The germline V gene encodes CDR1 SGDLS and CDR2 YYNGEE. The ends were cut back, 0 bases at V and 0 bases at J, with 16 bases in the middle. This CDR3 region has 17 residues. CDR3 in amino acids: CASSVADRSLTSYEQYF. The DNA for the CDR3 is TGTGCCAGCAGCGTAGCTGACAGATCACTCACCTCCTACGAGCAGTACTTC.

The gene calls are TRBV19 and TRBJ1-4, with D tentatively TRBD1 (6 bases). This CDR3 comprises 13 residues. V was cut by 9 bases and J by 4 bases, with 12 bases left in between. Germline values: CDR1 LNHDA, CDR2 SQIVND (reference sequence). The CDR3 loop is CARLRDNNEKLFF. The CDR3 DNA follows: TGTGCCAGACTACGGGACAATAATGAAAAACTGTTTTTT.

This clonotype has a count of ten or more. This chain links TRBV6-1 with TRBJ1-1; unclear D gene. V was trimmed by 5 bases and J by 1 base, leaving 14 bases between them. The CDR3 extends over 15 amino acids. Germline CDR1 reads MNHNS; CDR2 reads SASEGT. Here the CDR3 reads CASSFTGRQNTEAFF. Written as DNA, the CDR3 is TGTGCCAGCAGTTTTACGGGCAGGCAGAACACTGAAGCTTTCTTT.